One and the same sample provided the 21 T cell receptor beta chains below, sequenced in a study of CD8 T cells in Susac syndrome. With random hexamers, reverse transcription was performed on about 0.5 to 1 ug of RNA. Each CDR3 protein is one row after TCRdb ran MiXCR on the immunoSEQ multiplex PCR reads. The table records roughly 150,000 distinct CDR3 sequences, 95% of them present only once. Sequenced sample: CD4+ T cells from PBMCs. These receptors all come from a human donor with Susac syndrome.

The gene calls are TRBV12-3 or TRBV12-4 and TRBJ2-1; D is perhaps TRBD2 (6 bases). The CDR3 sequence is 14 residues long. Trimming took off 0 bases at V and 9 bases at J, with 12 bases between the two ends. The CDR3 loop is CASSLAGGLGEQFF. DNA for the CDR3: TGTGCCAGCAGTTTAGCGGGGGGTCTTGGTGAGCAGTTCTTC.

V is TRBV9 and J is TRBJ1-3; D remains ambiguous. This CDR3 has 14 residues. Trimming took off 0 bases at V and 1 base at J, with 5 bases between the two ends. Germline CDR1 is SGDLS and CDR2 is YYNGEE. The CDR3 DNA is TGTGCCAGCAGCGTAGACGTGTCTGGAAACACCATATATTTT. As protein: CASSVDVSGNTIYF. Based on the CDR3 plus reference TRBV9 and TRBJ1-3, the full variable domain is DSGVTQTPKHLITATGQRVTLRCSPRSGDLSVYWYQQSLDQGLQFLIQYYNGEERAKGNILERFSAQQFPDLHSELNLSSLELGDSALYFCASSVDVSGNTIYFGEGSWLTVV.

The chain links TRBV5-1 to TRBJ2-6; 7 nucleotides match TRBD1. Per the germline V gene, CDR1 is SGHRS and CDR2 is YFSETQ. The V gene end was trimmed by 2 bases and the J gene end by 5 bases; junction bases not matched to a gene: 13. The CDR3 sequence is 18 residues long. CDR3 coding DNA: TGCGCCAGCAGCTTAGCCGACAAGGGGGCAATGAGGGCCAACGTCCTGACTTTC. This gives the protein CASSLADKGAMRANVLTF.

The CDR3 DNA reads TGTGCCAGCAGCTTAGGCCCGGGGGCCTTATACGAGCAGTACTTC. It translates to CASSLGPGALYEQYF. The V gene is TRBV7-9, the J gene TRBJ2-7; tentatively, D is TRBD1 or TRBD2 (6 bases each). V was trimmed by 1 base and J by 4 bases, leaving 14 bases between them. Germline V gene sequence: CDR1 SEHNR, CDR2 FQNEAQ (reference sequence). This CDR3 spans 15 amino acids.

The genes are TRBV20-1 and TRBJ1-1; D is uncertain. The V and J ends lost 0 bases and 1 base respectively, with 9 bases between them. The CDR3 loop spans 14 amino acids. Germline V gene data show CDR1 as DFQATT and CDR2 as SNEGSKA (reference sequence). CDR3 in amino acids: CSARDPRTNTEAFF. The CDR3 DNA follows: TGCAGTGCTAGAGACCCCAGGACGAACACTGAAGCTTTCTTT.

This chain uses TRBV9 with TRBJ2-7, with TRBD2 identical over 10 bases. CDR3 length: 14 residues. Germline CDR1 reads SGDLS; CDR2 reads YYNGEE. The V gene end was trimmed by 1 base and the J gene end by 4 bases; junction bases not matched to a gene: 2. This CDR3 is CASSVTSGEYEQYF. The CDR3 coding sequence is TGTGCCAGCAGCGTAACTAGCGGGGAATACGAGCAGTACTTC.

The V call is TRBV20-1, the J call TRBJ2-5, with TRBD2 as a possible D gene (5 bases). CDR1 is DFQATT, CDR2 SNEGSKA, per germline (reference sequence). Trimming cost V 5 bases and J 1 base, with 14 bases left between them. This CDR3 spans 14 amino acids. CDR3 residues: CSAQLVVGQETQYF. The CDR3 DNA reads TGCAGTGCTCAACTAGTGGTGGGCCAAGAGACCCAGTACTTC.

Written as DNA, the CDR3 is TGTGCCACCAGCACCGAGCGAAACTACCAAGAGACCCAGTACTTC. Translation gives CATSTERNYQETQYF. This sequence joins TRBV15 and TRBJ2-5, with D unresolved. The CDR3 is 15 residues long. V lost 4 bases to trimming and J lost 0 bases, with 12 bases between them. Germline loops: CDR1 LNHNV, CDR2 YYDKDF (reference sequence).

The V gene is TRBV3-1, the J gene TRBJ2-5, with D perhaps matching TRBD1 or TRBD2 (5 bases each). CDR1 and CDR2 from the germline V gene are LGHDT and YNNKEL (reference sequence). This CDR3 is 15 amino acids long. Trimming removed 0 bases from V and 4 bases from J, with 12 bases in between. CDR3 bases: TGTGCCAGCAGCCAAGAACTACGGGGCCGAGAGACCCAGTACTTC. Its translation is CASSQELRGRETQYF.

V usage is TRBV9 and J usage is TRBJ2-2; 9 bases agree with TRBD1. V lost 4 bases and J lost 4; bases outside the gene matches: 11. CDR1 and CDR2 from the germline V gene are SGDLS and YYNGEE. This CDR3 contains 17 residues. CDR3 coding DNA: TGTGCCAGCAGCTCAGAGGGACAGGGTTTCATCACCGGGGAGCTGTTTTTT. Amino acids: CASSSEGQGFITGELFF.

This chain uses TRBV11-2 with TRBJ2-5, with TRBD2 matching 13 bases. Germline V gene data show CDR1 as SGHAT and CDR2 as FQNNGV. V shed 5 bases, J shed 5 bases, and the junction held 14 bases outside the gene matches. The CDR3 covers 18 residues. CDR3 DNA sequence: TGTGCCAGCAGCCCGAGTCTACTAGCGGGGGGGCGTGTGGAGACCCAGTACTTC. It codes for CASSPSLLAGGRVETQYF.

This clonotype has more than one count but fewer than ten. The chain combines TRBV20-1 with TRBJ1-1; the D is unclear. V gave up 3 bases and J gave up 1 base, with 6 bases separating them. The germline V gene encodes CDR1 DFQATT and CDR2 SNEGSKA (reference sequence). CDR3 size: 12 residues. The CDR3 here is CSARGGNTEAFF. The CDR3 DNA sequence: TGCAGTGCTAGGGGAGGGAACACTGAAGCTTTCTTT.

The J gene is TRBJ2-2, the V gene TRBV15, with a tentative D call TRBD1 (6 bases). CDR3 length: 15 residues. Trimming pared 0 bases from V and 2 bases from J, leaving 7 bases between. Germline CDR1 LNHNV, CDR2 YYDKDF (reference sequence). Here the CDR3 reads CATSREGGNTGELFF. CDR3 nucleotides: TGTGCCACCAGCAGAGAAGGGGGAAACACCGGGGAGCTGTTTTTT.

The J gene is TRBJ2-6, the V gene TRBV12-3 or TRBV12-4, with D perhaps matching TRBD1 or TRBD2 (6 bases each). This CDR3 comprises 18 residues. The V gene lost 4 bases and the J gene lost 2 bases, with 18 bases spanning the gap. CDR3 sequence (DNA): TGTGCCAGCAGTTCGATCAACCGAGGGGGGCCTGGGGCCAACGTCCTGACTTTC. It yields the protein CASSSINRGGPGANVLTF.

The chain joins TRBV19 to TRBJ2-1, with D perhaps TRBD2 (6 bases). Germline V gene lookup returns CDR1 LNHDA and CDR2 SQIVND (reference sequence). The CDR3 is 12 amino acids. The V gene lost 5 bases and the J gene lost 8 bases, with 10 bases spanning the gap. This CDR3 is CASSRGLYEQFF. CDR3 DNA: TGTGCCAGTAGTCGGGGGTTGTATGAGCAGTTCTTC.

The chain employs TRBV20-1 and TRBJ2-3; no definite D call. The V gene's germline CDR1 is DFQATT and CDR2 SNEGSKA (reference sequence). The CDR3 length is 10 residues. V lost 8 bases and J 6 bases, leaving 9 bases between the germline ends. This chain's CDR3 is CSSGVDTQYF. For the CDR3, the DNA is TGCAGTAGTGGTGTCGATACGCAGTATTTT.

The chain joins TRBV7-3 to TRBJ2-1, with D possibly called TRBD1 or TRBD2 (5 bases each). Trimming left V 5 bases short and J 0 bases short, with 14 bases between. Looked up from germline, CDR1 is SGHTA and CDR2 is FQGTGA. The CDR3 loop spans 16 amino acids. CDR3 sequence: CASSTRDASSYNEQFF. The CDR3 DNA sequence: TGTGCCAGCAGCACCCGGGACGCGAGCTCCTACAATGAGCAGTTCTTC.

The V gene is TRBV29-1, the J gene TRBJ1-2; TRBD1 aligns across 7 bases. Germline CDR1 and CDR2: SQVTM and ANQGSEA. CDR3 length: 12 amino acids. Trimming removed 6 bases from V and 8 bases from J; junction bases left unmatched: 9. The CDR3, as DNA: TGCAGCGTCGCATCCGGGACAGACGGCTACACCTTC. This translates into CSVASGTDGYTF.

The chain employs TRBV18 and TRBJ2-7; tentatively, D is TRBD1 (6 bases). V shed 2 bases and J shed 3 bases, with 14 bases lying between them. Germline V gives CDR1 KGHSH, CDR2 LQKENI. CDR3 length equals 15 residues. CDR3 sequence: CASSPITAGDYEQYF. The CDR3 DNA reads TGTGCCAGCTCACCAATAACAGCAGGGGACTACGAGCAGTACTTC.

The chain combines TRBV7-3 with TRBJ2-1; the match to TRBD1 covers 7 bases. Looked up from germline, CDR1 is SGHTA and CDR2 is FQGTGA. This CDR3 has 14 amino acids. The junction had 6 bases not matched to a gene; V was cut back by 5 bases and J by 5 bases. CDR3 residues: CASSLGQVDNEQFF. Here the CDR3 DNA reads TGTGCCAGCAGCCTCGGACAGGTAGACAATGAGCAGTTCTTC.

The V and J genes are TRBV20-1 and TRBJ1-2; the D is unclear. Deletions cut 0 bases from V and 7 bases from J, with 15 bases between. The CDR3 length is 14 residues. Germline V gives CDR1 DFQATT, CDR2 SNEGSKA (reference sequence). This chain's CDR3 is CSARDPREVSGYTF. In DNA, the CDR3 is TGCAGTGCTAGAGATCCCCGGGAGGTTAGTGGCTACACCTTC.